These T cell receptor beta chains were read from a single sample in a study of cytomegalovirus exposure and HLA in healthy donors. Repertoires were generated with immunoSEQ multiplex PCR, while TCRdb's copy carries only in-frame clones and drops some. The profile shows roughly 130,000 clones, around 78% of them singletons. Source material: PBMCs. Receptors originate from a woman aged 40 to 50 in good health and CMV-seronegative. Both conserved end residues are part of each CDR3. The listing skips clone size in some rows; elsewhere it reads once, few, many or a size class.

cdr3_aa	v_call	clone_size	j_call
CASSQGAEAFF	TRBV9	-	TRBJ1-1
CASSESLDRVYEQYF	TRBV2	-	TRBJ2-7
CASSLGQGGGETQYF	TRBV27	-	TRBJ2-5
CASSQGTGAGRGNTIYF	TRBV4-2	-	TRBJ1-3
CATSREYREGEAFF	TRBV15	-	TRBJ1-1
CASSSTSGTATDTQYF	TRBV13	-	TRBJ2-3
CAGIGEGNTEAFF	TRBV2	-	TRBJ1-1
CASTQGRAAFF	TRBV2	few	TRBJ1-1
CASSLSYEQYF	TRBV7-8	-	-
CASSWGLQLDYGYTF	TRBV5-5	-	TRBJ1-2
CASSSLAGGDTQYF	TRBV7-9	-	TRBJ2-3
CASSYHQGGTEAFF	TRBV28	-	TRBJ1-1
CASSPAGTGSSDEKLFF	TRBV4-1	-	TRBJ1-4
CASSSGQGIDEQFF	TRBV7-3	-	TRBJ2-1
CASSWNRGTNYGYTF	TRBV5-1	-	TRBJ1-2
CASSLPGETQYF	TRBV5-4	few	TRBJ2-5
CASSPPDSRQPQHF	TRBV28	-	TRBJ1-5
CASSAGTGNPYEQYF	TRBV5-4	-	TRBJ2-7
CASSDMYNEQFF	TRBV9	once	TRBJ2-1
CASSSGLAGGLAKNIQYF	TRBV7-9	-	TRBJ2-4
CASRRTSGSGDTQYF	TRBV10-2	-	TRBJ2-3
CASLFSGTGGRAFF	TRBV18	-	TRBJ1-1
CASSLRFSQATEAFF	TRBV7-3	-	TRBJ1-1
CAWSAGGKSGELFF	TRBV30	once	TRBJ2-2
CASSETGQNTEAFF	TRBV6-5	-	TRBJ1-1
CASSSGGGYTF	TRBV5-1	-	TRBJ1-2
CASSLYLQGPYGYTF	TRBV28	once	TRBJ1-2
CASSGSIGTGDTGELFF	TRBV5-1	-	TRBJ2-2
CASSLMVAGNTDTQYF	TRBV7-6	-	TRBJ2-3
CASSSGTSGFQETQYF	TRBV13	-	TRBJ2-5
CASSEAAGGTRETQYF	TRBV6-1	-	TRBJ2-5
CASSLTPLNNEQFF	TRBV7-2	-	TRBJ2-1
CASSARTGGNEQFF	TRBV2	-	TRBJ2-1
CASSTGQGIDVSGSPLHF	TRBV28	-	TRBJ1-6
CASSLKWQGSNEQYF	TRBV28	-	TRBJ2-7
CASSYSKEAFF	TRBV6-6	-	TRBJ1-1
CASSFQGGGNSPLHF	TRBV6-5	-	TRBJ1-6
CAWMASGGPDTQYF	TRBV30	-	TRBJ2-3
CASSGRDGGGYTF	TRBV7-2	-	TRBJ1-2
CASSAQEAQPQHF	TRBV2	-	TRBJ1-5
CASSVAKREALDPSYEQYF	TRBV9	-	TRBJ2-7
CASSPRGGGGYTF	TRBV6-5	-	TRBJ1-2
CASSVTRNSGANGLTF	TRBV13	-	TRBJ2-6
CATSSSGRPTIWYGYTF	TRBV15	few	TRBJ1-2
CASRLDGYSNQPQHF	TRBV6-5	-	TRBJ1-5
CASSQVTGWPAPLHF	TRBV14	-	TRBJ1-6
CASSPLGASGGAGEQFF	TRBV27	-	TRBJ2-1
CAISPTGNTGELFF	TRBV10-3	-	TRBJ2-2
CAWSDQTGTGELFF	TRBV30	-	TRBJ2-2
CASSLDGAGPRIYGYTF	TRBV11-2	few	TRBJ1-2
CASSLRTGTPIYEQYF	TRBV27	-	TRBJ2-7
CASRRQGVTGELFF	TRBV28	-	TRBJ2-2
CASSPLGRYEQYF	TRBV27	-	TRBJ2-7
CASSLAGDRGESEQFF	TRBV5-6	-	TRBJ2-1